The sequence of this T cell receptor beta chain was determined in a study of blood T cell repertoires in COVID-19. The overall study: The cDNA or gDNA used as material had been derived from T cells, B-cell-depleted T cells, or PBMCs.

Trimming removed 4 bases from V and 4 bases from J, with 13 bases in between. The CDR3 contains 14 residues. CDR1 SGHTA and CDR2 FQGNSA come from the germline V gene. Profiled with immunoSEQ multiplex PCR; TCRdb holds only in-frame clones, not every one. This table holds 250,000 or so clones, over 80% found once. This TCR was sampled from a woman in her forties who had recovered from COVID-19. The source material was peripheral blood. J is TRBJ2-5 and V is TRBV7-2, with a possible D match to TRBD2 (5 bases). CDR3 amino acids: CASSSDPGVETQYF. CDR3 nucleotides: TGTGCCAGCAGCTCAGACCCCGGGGTAGAGACCCAGTACTTC.